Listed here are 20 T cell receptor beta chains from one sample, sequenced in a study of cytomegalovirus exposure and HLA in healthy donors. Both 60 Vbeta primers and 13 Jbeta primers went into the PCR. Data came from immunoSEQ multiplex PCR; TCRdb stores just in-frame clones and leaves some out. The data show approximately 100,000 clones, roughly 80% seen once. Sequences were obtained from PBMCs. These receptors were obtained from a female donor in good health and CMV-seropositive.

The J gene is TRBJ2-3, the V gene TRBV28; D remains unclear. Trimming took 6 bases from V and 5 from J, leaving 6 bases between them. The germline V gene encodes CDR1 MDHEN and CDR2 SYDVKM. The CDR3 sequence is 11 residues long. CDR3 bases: TGTGCCAGCAGACTAATAGATACGCAGTATTTT. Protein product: CASRLIDTQYF.

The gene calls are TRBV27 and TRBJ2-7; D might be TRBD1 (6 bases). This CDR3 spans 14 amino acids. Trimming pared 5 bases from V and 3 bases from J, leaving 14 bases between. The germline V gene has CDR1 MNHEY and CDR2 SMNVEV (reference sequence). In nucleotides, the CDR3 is TGTGCCAGCAGTGGGGGCGGCCACCACTACGAGCAGTACTTC. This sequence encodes CASSGGGHHYEQYF.

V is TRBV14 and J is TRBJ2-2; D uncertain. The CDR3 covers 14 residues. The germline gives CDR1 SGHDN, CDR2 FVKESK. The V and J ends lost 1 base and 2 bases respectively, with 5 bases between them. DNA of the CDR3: TGTGCCAGCAGCCAAGTGCTAAACACCGGGGAGCTGTTTTTT. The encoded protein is CASSQVLNTGELFF.

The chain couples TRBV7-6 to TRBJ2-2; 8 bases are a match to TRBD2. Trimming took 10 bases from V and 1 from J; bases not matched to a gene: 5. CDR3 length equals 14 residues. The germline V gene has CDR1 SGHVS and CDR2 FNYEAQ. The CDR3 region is CATREGGNTGELFF. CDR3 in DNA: TGTGCCACCCGGGAGGGCGGGAACACCGGGGAGCTGTTTTTT.

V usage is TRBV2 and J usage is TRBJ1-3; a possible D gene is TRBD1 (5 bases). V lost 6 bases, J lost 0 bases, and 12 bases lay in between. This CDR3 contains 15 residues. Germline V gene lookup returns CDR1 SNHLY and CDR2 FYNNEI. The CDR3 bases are TGTGCCAGCAGCGGCGGGACCAGCTCTGGAAACACCATATATTTT. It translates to CASSGGTSSGNTIYF.

The DNA for the CDR3 is TGTGCCATCAGTGACCGCGGGGGGGGTAGCACTGAAGCTTTCTTT. This codes for CAISDRGGGSTEAFF. V and J are TRBV10-3 and TRBJ1-1; a possible D gene is TRBD1 (5 bases). Germline V gene lookup returns CDR1 ENHRY and CDR2 SYGVKD. The CDR3 has 15 amino acids. V lost 3 bases and J 4 bases, leaving 15 bases between the germline ends.

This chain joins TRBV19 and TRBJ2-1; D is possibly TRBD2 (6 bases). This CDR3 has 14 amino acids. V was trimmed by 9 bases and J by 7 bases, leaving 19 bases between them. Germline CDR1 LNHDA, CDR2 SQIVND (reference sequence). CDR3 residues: CASAHRLTRNEQFF. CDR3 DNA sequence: TGTGCCAGCGCCCACCGCTTGACTAGGAATGAGCAGTTCTTC.

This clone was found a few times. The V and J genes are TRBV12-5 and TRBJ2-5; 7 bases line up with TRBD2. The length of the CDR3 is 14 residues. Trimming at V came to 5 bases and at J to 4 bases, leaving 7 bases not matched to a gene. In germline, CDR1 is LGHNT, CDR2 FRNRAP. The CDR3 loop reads CASGPRGDGETQYF. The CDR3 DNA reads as TGTGCTAGTGGTCCACGGGGGGACGGAGAGACCCAGTACTTC.

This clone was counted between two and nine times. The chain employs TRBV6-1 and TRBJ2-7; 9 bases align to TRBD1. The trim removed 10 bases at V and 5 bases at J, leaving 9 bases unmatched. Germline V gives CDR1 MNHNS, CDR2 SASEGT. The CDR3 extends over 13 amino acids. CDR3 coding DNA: TGTGCCATCAGCCGGGACAGGGATGACGAGCAGTACTTC. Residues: CAISRDRDDEQYF.

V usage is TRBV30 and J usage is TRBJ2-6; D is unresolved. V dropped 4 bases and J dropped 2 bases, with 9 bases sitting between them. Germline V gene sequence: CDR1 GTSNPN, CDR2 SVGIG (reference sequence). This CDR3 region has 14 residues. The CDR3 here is CAWIRQTGANVLTF. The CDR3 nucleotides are TGTGCCTGGATCAGGCAGACTGGGGCCAACGTCCTGACTTTC. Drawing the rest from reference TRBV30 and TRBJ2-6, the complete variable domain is SQTIHQWPATLVQPVGSPLSLECTVEGTSNPNLYWYRQAAGRGLQLLFYSVGIGQISSEVPQNLSASRPQDRQFILSSKKLLLSDSGFYLCAWIRQTGANVLTFGAGSRLTVL.

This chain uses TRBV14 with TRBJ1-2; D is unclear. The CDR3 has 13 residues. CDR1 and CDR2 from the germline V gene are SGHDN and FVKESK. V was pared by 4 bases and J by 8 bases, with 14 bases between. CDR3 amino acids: CASSPALGGGYTF. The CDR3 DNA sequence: TGTGCCAGCAGCCCCGCCCTAGGCGGGGGCTACACCTTC.

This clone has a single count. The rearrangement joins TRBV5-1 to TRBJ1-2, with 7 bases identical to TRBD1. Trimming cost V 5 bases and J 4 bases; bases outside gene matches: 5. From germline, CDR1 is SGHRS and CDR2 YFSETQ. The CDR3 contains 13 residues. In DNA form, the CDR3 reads TGCGCCAGCAGTGGAGACAGGGTCTATGGCTACACCTTC. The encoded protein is CASSGDRVYGYTF.

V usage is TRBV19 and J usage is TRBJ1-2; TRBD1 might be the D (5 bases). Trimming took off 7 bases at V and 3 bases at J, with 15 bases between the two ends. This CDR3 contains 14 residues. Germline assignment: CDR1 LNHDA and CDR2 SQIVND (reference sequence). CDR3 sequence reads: CASTQGSKDYGYTF. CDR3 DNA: TGTGCCAGTACTCAGGGAAGTAAGGACTATGGCTACACCTTC.

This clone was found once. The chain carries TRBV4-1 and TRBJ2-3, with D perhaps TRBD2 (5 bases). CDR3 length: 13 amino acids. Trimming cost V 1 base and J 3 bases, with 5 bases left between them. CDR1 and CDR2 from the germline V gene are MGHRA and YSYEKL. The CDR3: CASSQAGTDTQYF. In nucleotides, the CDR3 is TGCGCCAGCAGCCAAGCGGGGACAGATACGCAGTATTTT.

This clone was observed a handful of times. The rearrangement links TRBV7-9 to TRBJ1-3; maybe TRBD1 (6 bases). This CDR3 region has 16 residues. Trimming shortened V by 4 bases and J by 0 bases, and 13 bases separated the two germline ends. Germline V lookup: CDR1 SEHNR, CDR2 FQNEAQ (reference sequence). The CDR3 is CASSSDRPSSGNTIYF. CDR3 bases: TGTGCCAGCAGCTCCGACAGGCCGAGCTCTGGAAACACCATATATTTT.

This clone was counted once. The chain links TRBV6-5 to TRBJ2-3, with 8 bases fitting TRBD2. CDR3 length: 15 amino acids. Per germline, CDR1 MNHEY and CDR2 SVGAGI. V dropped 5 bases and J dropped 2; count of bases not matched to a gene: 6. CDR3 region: CASSLSGASTDTQYF. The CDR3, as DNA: TGTGCCAGCAGTCTTAGCGGGGCCTCCACAGATACGCAGTATTTT.

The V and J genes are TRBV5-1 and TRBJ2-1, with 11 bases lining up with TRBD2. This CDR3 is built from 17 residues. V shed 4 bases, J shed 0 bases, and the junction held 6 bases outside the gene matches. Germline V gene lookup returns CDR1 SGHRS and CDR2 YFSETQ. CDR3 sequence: CASSPRTSGSSYNEQFF. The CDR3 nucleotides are TGCGCCAGCAGCCCACGGACTAGCGGGTCCTCCTACAATGAGCAGTTCTTC.

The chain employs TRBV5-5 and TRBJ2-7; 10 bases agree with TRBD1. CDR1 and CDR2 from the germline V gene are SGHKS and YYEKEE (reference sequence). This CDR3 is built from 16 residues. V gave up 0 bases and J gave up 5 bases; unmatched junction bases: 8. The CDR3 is CASSLVPGQGWNEQYF. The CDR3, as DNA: TGTGCCAGCAGCTTGGTCCCGGGACAGGGGTGGAACGAGCAGTACTTC.

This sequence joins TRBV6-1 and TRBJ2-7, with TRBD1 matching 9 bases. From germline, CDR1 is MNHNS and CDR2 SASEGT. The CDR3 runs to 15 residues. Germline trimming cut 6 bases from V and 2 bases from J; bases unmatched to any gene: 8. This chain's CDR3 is CASRFLTGGAYEQYF. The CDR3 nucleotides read TGTGCCAGCAGGTTTCTAACAGGGGGCGCCTACGAGCAGTACTTC.

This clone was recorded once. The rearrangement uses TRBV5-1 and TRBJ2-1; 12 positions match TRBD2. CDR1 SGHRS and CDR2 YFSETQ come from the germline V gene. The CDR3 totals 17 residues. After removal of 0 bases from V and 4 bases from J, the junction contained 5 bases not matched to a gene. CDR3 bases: TGCGCCAGCAGCTTGGAGCTAGCGGGGGGGATTTACAATGAGCAGTTCTTC. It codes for CASSLELAGGIYNEQFF.